This TCR beta chain derives from a study of T cell repertoires in cytomegalovirus infection. Study-wide background: Both a matching HLA type and CMV infection were indicated by public TCR beta signatures.

In TCRdb, the reads were re-called with MiXCR into one record per CDR3 protein. The profile shows 90,000 to 130,000 distinct CDR3 sequences, roughly a tenth of them singletons. This clonotype was seen ten or more times. The antigen remains unidentified. Study results and limitations: HLA-C-restricted CMV clonotypes gave the most frequent clonotype in two of eight donors.

The CDR3 contains 19 residues. Between the trimmed V and J ends, which lost 2 bases and 0 bases, there was a span of 17 bases. The sequenced material came from PBMCs, sequenced either directly or after in vitro stimulation (not recorded which). The clonotype comes from a human donor in good health (CMV status not recorded). Some clones in this sample may be carry-over from other donors' samples. The chain links TRBV12-3 or TRBV12-4 to TRBJ2-6; D unclear. The CDR3 DNA is TGTGCCAGCAGTTTATGGTTCAGGCGGACGAGCTCTGGGGCCAACGTCCTGACTTTC. The encoded protein is CASSLWFRRTSSGANVLTF.